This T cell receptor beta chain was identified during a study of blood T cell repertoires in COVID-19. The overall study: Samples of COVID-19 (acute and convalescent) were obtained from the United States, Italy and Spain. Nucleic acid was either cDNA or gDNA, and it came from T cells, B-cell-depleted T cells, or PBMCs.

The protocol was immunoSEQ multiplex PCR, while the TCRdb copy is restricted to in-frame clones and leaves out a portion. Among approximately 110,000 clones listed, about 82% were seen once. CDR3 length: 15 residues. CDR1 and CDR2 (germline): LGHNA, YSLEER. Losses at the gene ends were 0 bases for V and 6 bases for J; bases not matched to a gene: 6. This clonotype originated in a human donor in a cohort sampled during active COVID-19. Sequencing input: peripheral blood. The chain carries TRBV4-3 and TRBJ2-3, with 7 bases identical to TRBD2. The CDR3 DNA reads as TGCGCCAGCAGCCAAGATGGGGCTAGCGGCGATACGCAGTATTTT. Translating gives CASSQDGASGDTQYF.